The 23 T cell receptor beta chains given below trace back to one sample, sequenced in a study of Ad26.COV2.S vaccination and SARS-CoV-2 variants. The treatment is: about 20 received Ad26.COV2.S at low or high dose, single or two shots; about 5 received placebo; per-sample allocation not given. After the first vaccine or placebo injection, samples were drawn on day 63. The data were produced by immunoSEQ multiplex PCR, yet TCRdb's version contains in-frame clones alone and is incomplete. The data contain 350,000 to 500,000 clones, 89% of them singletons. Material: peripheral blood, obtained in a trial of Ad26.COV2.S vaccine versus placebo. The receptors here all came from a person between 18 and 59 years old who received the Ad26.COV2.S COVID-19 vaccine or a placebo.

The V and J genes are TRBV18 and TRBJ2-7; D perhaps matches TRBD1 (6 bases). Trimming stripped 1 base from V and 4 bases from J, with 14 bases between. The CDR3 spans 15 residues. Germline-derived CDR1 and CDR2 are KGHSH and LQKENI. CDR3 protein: CASSPLSGTQYEQYF. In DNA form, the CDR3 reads TGTGCCAGCTCACCACTTTCCGGGACACAGTACGAGCAGTACTTC.

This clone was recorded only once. CDR3: CASSLVSEQFF. The CDR3 nucleotides read TGTGCCAGCAGTTTAGTTAGTGAGCAGTTCTTC. V is TRBV12-3 or TRBV12-4 and J is TRBJ2-1; D gene uncertain. The CDR3 runs to 11 residues. With 1 base removed from V and 9 bases from J, the gap between germline ends came to 4 bases.

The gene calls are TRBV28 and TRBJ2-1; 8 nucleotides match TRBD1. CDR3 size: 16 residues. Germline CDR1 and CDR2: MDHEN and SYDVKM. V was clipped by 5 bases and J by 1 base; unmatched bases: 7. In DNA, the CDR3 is TGTGCCAGCAGTACGCGGACAGGGCAATCCTACAATGAGCAGTTCTTC. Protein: CASSTRTGQSYNEQFF. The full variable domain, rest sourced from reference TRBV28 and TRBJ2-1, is DVKVTQSSRYLVKRTGEKVFLECVQDMDHENMFWYRQDPGLGLRLIYFSYDVKMKEKGDIPEGYSVSREKKERFSLILESASTNQTSMYLCASSTRTGQSYNEQFFGPGTRLTVL.

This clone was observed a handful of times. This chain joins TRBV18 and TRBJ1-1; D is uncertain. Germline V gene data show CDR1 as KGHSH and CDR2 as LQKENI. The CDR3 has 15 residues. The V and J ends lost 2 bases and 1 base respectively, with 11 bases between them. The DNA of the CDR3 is TGTGCCAGCTCACCAAATAGGGCGGGGAACACTGAAGCTTTCTTT. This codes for CASSPNRAGNTEAFF.

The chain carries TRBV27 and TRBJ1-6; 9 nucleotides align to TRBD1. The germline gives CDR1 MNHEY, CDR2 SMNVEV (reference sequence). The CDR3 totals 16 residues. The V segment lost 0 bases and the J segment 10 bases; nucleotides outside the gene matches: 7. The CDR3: CASSLSGGTGISPLHF. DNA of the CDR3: TGTGCCAGCAGTTTATCGGGCGGGACAGGGATATCACCCCTCCACTTT.

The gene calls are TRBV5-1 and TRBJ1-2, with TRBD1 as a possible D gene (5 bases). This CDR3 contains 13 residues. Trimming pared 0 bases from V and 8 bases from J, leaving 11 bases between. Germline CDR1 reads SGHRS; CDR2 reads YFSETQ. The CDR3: CASSLGTSMGYTF. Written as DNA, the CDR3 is TGCGCCAGCAGCTTGGGGACATCAATGGGCTACACCTTC.

CDR3: CASSLGTGFAEAFF. DNA for the CDR3: TGTGCCAGCAGTTTGGGGACAGGGTTCGCTGAAGCTTTCTTT. The rearrangement uses TRBV6-6 and TRBJ1-1, with TRBD1 matching over 9 bases. The CDR3 is made up of 14 amino acids. CDR1 and CDR2 (germline): MNHNY, SVGAGI (reference sequence). The ends lost 4 bases at V and 6 bases at J; junction bases unmatched: 6.

This chain's CDR3 is CASSYVGEAFF. The CDR3 nucleotides read TGTGCCAGCAGTTACGTGGGTGAAGCTTTCTTT. J is TRBJ1-1 and V is TRBV6-2 or TRBV6-3, with D unclear. Germline-derived CDR1 and CDR2 are MNHEY and SVGEGT. V gave up 2 bases and J gave up 7 bases, with 5 bases separating them. The CDR3 runs to 11 residues.

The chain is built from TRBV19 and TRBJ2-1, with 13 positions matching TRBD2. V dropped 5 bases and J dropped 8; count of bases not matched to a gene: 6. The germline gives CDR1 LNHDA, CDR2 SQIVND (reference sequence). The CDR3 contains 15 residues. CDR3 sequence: CASSFTSGGAYEQFF. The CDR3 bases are TGTGCCAGTAGTTTCACTAGCGGGGGGGCCTATGAGCAGTTCTTC.

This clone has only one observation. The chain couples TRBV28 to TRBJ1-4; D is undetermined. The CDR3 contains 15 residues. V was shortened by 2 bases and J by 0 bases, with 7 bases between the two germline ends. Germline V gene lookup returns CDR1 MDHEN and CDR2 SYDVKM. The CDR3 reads CASSLRRTTNEKLFF. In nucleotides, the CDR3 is TGTGCCAGCAGTTTAAGACGGACAACTAATGAAAAACTGTTTTTT.

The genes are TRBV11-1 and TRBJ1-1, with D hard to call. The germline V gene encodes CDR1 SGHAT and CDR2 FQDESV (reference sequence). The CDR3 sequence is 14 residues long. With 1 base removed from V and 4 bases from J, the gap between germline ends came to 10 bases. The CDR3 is CASSLEFAGTEAFF. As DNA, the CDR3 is TGTGCCAGCAGCTTAGAATTCGCGGGCACTGAAGCTTTCTTT. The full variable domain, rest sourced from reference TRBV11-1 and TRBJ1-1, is EAEVAQSPRYKITEKSQAVAFWCDPISGHATLYWYRQILGQGPELLVQFQDESVVDDSQLPKDRFSAERLKGVDSTLKIQPAELGDSAMYLCASSLEFAGTEAFFGQGTRLTVV.

CDR3: CSVVGAASGPLEQFF. DNA of the CDR3: TGCAGCGTTGTAGGGGCGGCTAGCGGGCCTCTTGAGCAGTTCTTC. This rearrangement joins TRBV29-1 to TRBJ2-1, with 8 positions matching TRBD2. The CDR3 totals 15 residues. Trimming removed 4 bases from V and 9 bases from J; junction bases left unmatched: 14. Germline V CDR1 and CDR2: SQVTM, ANQGSEA.

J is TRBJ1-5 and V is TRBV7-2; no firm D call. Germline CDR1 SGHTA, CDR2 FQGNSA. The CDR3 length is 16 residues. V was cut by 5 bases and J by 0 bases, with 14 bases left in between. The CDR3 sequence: CASSPMGRDSNQPQHF. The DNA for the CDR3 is TGTGCCAGCAGCCCTATGGGGAGGGATAGCAATCAGCCCCAGCATTTT.

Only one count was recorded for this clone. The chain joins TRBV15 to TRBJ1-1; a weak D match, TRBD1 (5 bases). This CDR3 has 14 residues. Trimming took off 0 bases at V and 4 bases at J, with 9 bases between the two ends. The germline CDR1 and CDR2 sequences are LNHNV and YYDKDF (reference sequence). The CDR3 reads CATSRDRGTTEAFF. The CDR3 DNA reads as TGTGCCACCAGCAGAGATAGGGGAACCACTGAAGCTTTCTTT.

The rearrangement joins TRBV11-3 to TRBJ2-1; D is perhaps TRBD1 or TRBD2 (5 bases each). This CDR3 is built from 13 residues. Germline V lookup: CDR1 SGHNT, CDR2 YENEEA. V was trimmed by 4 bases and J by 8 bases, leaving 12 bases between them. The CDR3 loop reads CASSSRGDDEQFF. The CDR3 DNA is TGTGCCAGCAGCTCTCGGGGCGACGATGAGCAGTTCTTC.

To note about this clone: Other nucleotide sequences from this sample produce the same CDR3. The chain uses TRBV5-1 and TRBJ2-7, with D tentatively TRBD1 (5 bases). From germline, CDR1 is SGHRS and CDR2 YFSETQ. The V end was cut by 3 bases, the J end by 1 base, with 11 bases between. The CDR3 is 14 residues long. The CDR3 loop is CASSSGTGSYEQYF. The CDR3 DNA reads TGCGCCAGCAGCTCGGGTACAGGATCCTACGAGCAGTACTTC.

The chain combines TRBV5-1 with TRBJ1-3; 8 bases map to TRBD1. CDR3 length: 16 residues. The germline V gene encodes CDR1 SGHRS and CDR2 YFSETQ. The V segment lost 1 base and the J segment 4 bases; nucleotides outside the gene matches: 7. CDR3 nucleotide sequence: TGCGCCAGCAGCTTGTTTCAGGGGGCTGGAGGAAACACCATATATTTT. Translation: CASSLFQGAGGNTIYF.

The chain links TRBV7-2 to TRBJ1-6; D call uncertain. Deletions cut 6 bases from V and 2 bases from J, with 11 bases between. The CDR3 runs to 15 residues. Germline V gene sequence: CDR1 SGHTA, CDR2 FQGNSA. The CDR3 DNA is TGTGCCAGCAGTCTTCAAGGAACCTATAATTCACCCCTCCACTTT. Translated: CASSLQGTYNSPLHF.

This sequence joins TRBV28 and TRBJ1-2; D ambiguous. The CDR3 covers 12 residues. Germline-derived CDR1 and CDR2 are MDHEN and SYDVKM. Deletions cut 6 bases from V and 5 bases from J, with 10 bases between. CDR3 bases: TGTGCCAGCAGCCCCCGAAGTTATGGCTACACCTTC. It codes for CASSPRSYGYTF.

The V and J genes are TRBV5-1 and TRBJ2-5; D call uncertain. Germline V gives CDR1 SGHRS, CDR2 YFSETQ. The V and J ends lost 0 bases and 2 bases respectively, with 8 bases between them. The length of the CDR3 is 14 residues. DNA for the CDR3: TGCGCCAGCAGCTTGGTGGGCCAGCAAGAGACCCAGTACTTC. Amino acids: CASSLVGQQETQYF.

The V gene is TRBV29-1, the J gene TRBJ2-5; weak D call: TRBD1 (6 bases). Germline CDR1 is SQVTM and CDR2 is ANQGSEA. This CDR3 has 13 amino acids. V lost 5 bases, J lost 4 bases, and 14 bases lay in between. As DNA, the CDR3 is TGCAGCGTTAACAGGGTGGTAGGAGAGACCCAGTACTTC. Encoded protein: CSVNRVVGETQYF.

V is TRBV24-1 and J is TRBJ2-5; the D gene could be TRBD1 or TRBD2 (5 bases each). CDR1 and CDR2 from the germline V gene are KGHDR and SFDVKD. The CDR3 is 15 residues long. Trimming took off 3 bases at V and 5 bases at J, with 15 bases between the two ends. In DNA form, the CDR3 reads TGTGCCACCAGTGATCCGGGACCCGGGGAGGAGACCCAGTACTTC. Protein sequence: CATSDPGPGEETQYF.

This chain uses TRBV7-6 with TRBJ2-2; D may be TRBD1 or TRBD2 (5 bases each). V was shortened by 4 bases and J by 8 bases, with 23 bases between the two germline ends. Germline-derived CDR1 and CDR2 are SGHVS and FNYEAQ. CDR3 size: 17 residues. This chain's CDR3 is CASSSSLGAAVRGELFF. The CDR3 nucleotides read TGTGCCAGCAGCTCGAGTCTCGGGGCCGCCGTTCGGGGGGAGCTGTTTTTT.